The TCR beta chain described here comes from a study of T-cell reconstitution after alpha-beta-depleted transplantation in children (dated by TCRdb to the mid-2010s). In terms of the full investigation: The study quantitatively tracked T-cell immune reconstitution after TCRalphabeta/CD19-depleted allogeneic hematopoietic cell transplantation in children using TCR repertoire profiling.

On the study overall, not on this receptor specifically: Over the following months the frequencies of hyperexpanded clones went down, and after one year T-cell counts and TCRbeta diversity were mostly credited to newly produced T cells. About two months after transplant, the apparently early recovery of alphabetaT-cell counts reportedly depended on just several hundred clones that had expanded rapidly and came from non-depleted graft cells. In some patients, high TCRbeta diversity at day 60 was attributed to recipient T cells and intrathymic progenitors that had survived conditioning.

Ends trimmed: V by 7 bases, J by 4 bases; bases unmatched to a gene: 3. The germline V gene encodes CDR1 SGHRS and CDR2 YFSETQ. The CDR3 goes from the cysteine to the phenylalanine over 13 residues. Only the CDR3 region is kept as DNA, spanning 39 bases read in frame from base 1. Library method: PCR. Sequencing relied on an Illumina HiSeq 2500. To normalize quantification of the TCRbeta repertoire, the TCR libraries were built with molecular barcoding that relied on unique molecular identifiers. TCRdb cleaned the public reads at Q25 with fastp, built clones with MiXCR and kept in-frame beta chains. Records with the same CDR3 protein are collapsed into one entry carrying the most frequent genes and DNA. The sample profile shows 500,000 to 600,000 distinct CDR3 sequences; 25% to 30% of them were found once. Around a third of the sample is held by the ten biggest clonotypes. This clonotype was counted many times. This receptor's antigen is unknown. No much larger clone is present one base from it, and per-base qualities are unavailable.

The treatment or condition tag for this specimen amounts to: allogeneic hematopoietic cell transplantation with graft depleted of TCRalphabeta T cells and CD19 B cells. Transplant recipients were children who received TCRalphabeta/CD19-depleted allogeneic hematopoietic cell grafts. Sequenced here: PBMCs, sampled before TCRalphabeta/CD19-depleted stem cell transplant. This receptor chain uses TRBV5-1 and TRBJ2-1, and 9 junction bases match TRBD2. The TCR was taken from a boy under two years old with Wiskott-Aldrich syndrome, due to receive a stem cell transplant. The bases are TGCGCCAGCCGGCTAGCGGGATACAATGAGCAGTTCTTC. Its translation is CASRLAGYNEQFF.